These 21 T cell receptor beta chains originate from one sample sequenced in a study of CD8 T cells in Susac syndrome. Reverse transcription used about 0.45 to 1 ug RNA and random hexamers. TCRdb analysed the immunoSEQ multiplex PCR reads with MiXCR anew, one entry per CDR3 protein. The sample records more than 250,000 distinct CDR3 sequences, 90% to 95% being singletons. Sequenced input: CD4+ T cells from PBMCs. These TCRs come from a human donor with multiple sclerosis.

This clonotype was found a few times. The V and J genes are TRBV19 and TRBJ1-6, with 9 bases matching TRBD1. V shed 5 bases, J shed 7 bases, and the junction held 9 bases outside the gene matches. The CDR3 length is 16 residues. Germline loops: CDR1 LNHDA, CDR2 SQIVND (reference sequence). Here the CDR3 reads CASSRQQGAKNSPLHF. The CDR3 DNA follows: TGTGCCAGTAGTCGACAACAGGGGGCGAAAAATTCACCCCTCCACTTT.

This clonotype was recorded once. The V gene is TRBV5-4, the J gene TRBJ2-7; TRBD1 matches 8 bases. Germline V lookup: CDR1 SGHNT, CDR2 YYREEE (reference sequence). The length of the CDR3 is 16 residues. Trimming at V came to 0 bases and at J to 3 bases, leaving 8 bases not matched to a gene. CDR3 loop: CASSLGGQAPLYEQYF. CDR3 nucleotide sequence: TGTGCCAGCAGCTTGGGGGGACAGGCACCGCTCTACGAGCAGTACTTC. Together with reference TRBV5-4 and TRBJ2-7, the CDR3 gives the full variable domain: ETGVTQSPTHLIKTRGQQVTLRCSSQSGHNTVSWYQQALGQGPQFIFQYYREEENGRGNFPPRFSGLQFPNYSSELNVNALELDDSALYLCASSLGGQAPLYEQYFGPGTRLTVT.

The CDR3 sequence: CASSVPRIHCNQPQHF. CDR3 DNA: TGTGCCAGCAGCGTGCCCCGGATACACTGCAATCAGCCCCAGCATTTT. The rearrangement links TRBV7-9 to TRBJ1-5; D unclear. The CDR3 is 16 amino acids. Per germline, CDR1 SEHNR and CDR2 FQNEAQ (reference sequence). With 5 bases removed from V and 2 bases from J, the gap between germline ends came to 16 bases.

The rearrangement uses TRBV12-3 or TRBV12-4 and TRBJ1-3; possible D gene TRBD1, 6 bases. V was clipped by 4 bases and J by 3 bases, with 10 bases between them. The CDR3 length is 14 residues. The CDR3 DNA is TGTGCCAGCAGTTGGGGGGCGCGTGGAAACACCATATATTTT. The encoded protein is CASSWGARGNTIYF.

V usage is TRBV20-1 and J usage is TRBJ2-1, with 11 positions matching TRBD2. This CDR3 has 15 residues. Losses at the gene ends were 6 bases for V and 2 bases for J; bases not matched to a gene: 6. Germline V gene data show CDR1 as DFQATT and CDR2 as SNEGSKA (reference sequence). DNA of the CDR3: TGCAGTGCGAGACTAGCGGGACCTCCCTACAATGAGCAGTTCTTC. Protein sequence: CSARLAGPPYNEQFF.

The rearrangement uses TRBV7-6 and TRBJ2-1; D unclear. This CDR3 comprises 13 residues. Trimming left V 4 bases short and J 2 bases short, with 6 bases between. Per the germline V gene, CDR1 is SGHVS and CDR2 is FNYEAQ. The CDR3 spells CASSSRAYNEQFF. In DNA form, the CDR3 reads TGTGCCAGCAGCTCACGAGCCTACAATGAGCAGTTCTTC.

V is TRBV6-5 and J is TRBJ1-6; D ambiguous. The CDR3 is 17 amino acids. Germline CDR1 and CDR2: MNHEY and SVGAGI. The germline V and J ends were trimmed by 4 bases and 0 bases, with 13 bases remaining between them. Here the CDR3 DNA reads TGTGCCAGCAGTTCCCCCCGGCTCAGCTCCTATAATTCACCCCTCCACTTT. It specifies CASSSPRLSSYNSPLHF.

The CDR3 spells CSARDRETSSPDTQYF. The CDR3 DNA sequence: TGCAGTGCTAGAGATCGGGAGACTAGCTCCCCAGATACGCAGTATTTT. J is TRBJ2-3 and V is TRBV20-1; 7 bases fit TRBD2. CDR3 length: 16 residues. Germline trimming cut 0 bases from V and 4 bases from J; bases unmatched to any gene: 10. Looked up from germline, CDR1 is DFQATT and CDR2 is SNEGSKA (reference sequence).

V is TRBV2 and J is TRBJ2-7, with TRBD1 matching 9 bases. Trimming at V came to 6 bases and at J to 9 bases, leaving 18 bases not matched to a gene. The CDR3 contains 16 residues. Per germline, CDR1 SNHLY and CDR2 FYNNEI. CDR3 nucleotide sequence: TGTGCCAGCAGACTGGGCACCCCGGGACAGGGCCTACGGCAGTACTTC. Its translation: CASRLGTPGQGLRQYF.

This clonotype appeared once. Written as DNA, the CDR3 is TGCAGTGCTACGGGTCCGGGACTAGCGGATCCTGATGAGCAGTTCTTC. It codes for CSATGPGLADPDEQFF. The V gene is TRBV20-1, the J gene TRBJ2-1, with 11 bases identical to TRBD2. Germline CDR1 is DFQATT and CDR2 is SNEGSKA (reference sequence). CDR3 length: 16 residues. J lost 8 bases, V lost 4 bases, and 13 bases had no gene match.

The chain is built from TRBV12-3 or TRBV12-4 and TRBJ2-5, with a possible D match to TRBD1 (5 bases). V gave up 5 bases and J gave up 3 bases, with 16 bases separating them. CDR3 length: 15 amino acids. The DNA for the CDR3 is TGTGCCAGCAGTCCGCGCTACGGACAAGAAGAGACCCAGTACTTC. Encoded protein: CASSPRYGQEETQYF.

J is TRBJ2-2 and V is TRBV27; the D gene is possibly TRBD2 (6 bases). Germline values: CDR1 MNHEY, CDR2 SMNVEV (reference sequence). Trimming shortened V by 1 base and J by 5 bases, and 26 bases separated the two germline ends. This CDR3 comprises 20 residues. The DNA for the CDR3 is TGTGCCAGCAGTTTATACCCCTGGAGGGGCCGAAACCCTACGACCGGGGAGCTGTTTTTT. Encoded protein: CASSLYPWRGRNPTTGELFF.

The V gene is TRBV11-2, the J gene TRBJ1-2; 8 nucleotides line up with TRBD1. V shed 1 base, J shed 7 bases, and the junction held 5 bases outside the gene matches. This CDR3 is 14 amino acids long. The V gene's germline CDR1 is SGHAT and CDR2 FQNNGV. The CDR3 is CASSLAQGASGYTF. The CDR3, as DNA: TGTGCCAGCAGCTTAGCGCAGGGGGCAAGTGGCTACACCTTC.

The chain couples TRBV18 to TRBJ2-4; no definite D call. In germline, CDR1 is KGHSH, CDR2 LQKENI. The length of the CDR3 is 15 residues. Deletions cut 2 bases from V and 0 bases from J, with 8 bases between. The CDR3 sequence: CASSPKLLAKNIQYF. In nucleotides, the CDR3 is TGTGCCAGCTCACCAAAGCTCTTAGCCAAAAACATTCAGTACTTC.

The gene calls are TRBV5-1 and TRBJ2-3; 7 bases match TRBD2. The ends lost 3 bases at V and 6 bases at J; junction bases unmatched: 13. The length of the CDR3 is 16 residues. Germline V gene data show CDR1 as SGHRS and CDR2 as YFSETQ. CDR3: CASSSEGRENVDTQYF. The CDR3 DNA is TGCGCCAGCAGCTCAGAGGGGCGGGAGAATGTGGATACGCAGTATTTT.

This clonotype was recorded only once. V is TRBV29-1 and J is TRBJ1-2, with 8 positions matching TRBD1. The length of the CDR3 is 11 residues. Unmatched junction bases numbered 7, after V lost 8 bases and J lost 8 bases. Germline CDR1 and CDR2: SQVTM and ANQGSEA. For the CDR3, the DNA is TGCAGCTACCAGGGGGCGAGGGGCTACACCTTC. Protein product: CSYQGARGYTF. Together with reference TRBV29-1 and TRBJ1-2, the CDR3 gives the full variable domain: SAVISQKPSRDICQRGTSLTIQCQVDSQVTMMFWYRQQPGQSLTLIATANQGSEATYESGFVIDKFPISRPNLTFSTLTVSNMSPEDSSIYLCSYQGARGYTFGSGTRLTVV.

The chain links TRBV18 to TRBJ2-1; either TRBD1 or TRBD2 may supply D (6 bases each). There are 13 residues in the CDR3. Germline CDR1 and CDR2: KGHSH and LQKENI. Trimming stripped 6 bases from V and 8 bases from J, with 14 bases between. The CDR3 DNA reads TGTGCCAGCTCTTACTCGGGGGCTGATGAGCAGTTCTTC. It encodes CASSYSGADEQFF.

The chain employs TRBV6-5 and TRBJ1-5; D possibly corresponds to TRBD1 (5 bases). This CDR3 region has 14 residues. Trimming removed 5 bases from V and 0 bases from J, with 8 bases in between. CDR1 is MNHEY and CDR2 is SVGAGI in the germline V gene. CDR3 coding DNA: TGTGCCAGCAGTGACAGTAATAGCAATCAGCCCCAGCATTTT. The encoded protein is CASSDSNSNQPQHF.

The rearrangement links TRBV5-1 to TRBJ1-4, with D hard to call. V shed 0 bases and J shed 3 bases, with 21 bases lying between them. Germline loops: CDR1 SGHRS, CDR2 YFSETQ. The CDR3 contains 19 residues. The DNA of the CDR3 is TGCGCCAGCAGCTTGGGCCTGGTAGCCGCCCAACCTTCTAATGAAAAACTGTTTTTT. As protein: CASSLGLVAAQPSNEKLFF.

The rearrangement joins TRBV5-1 to TRBJ2-7; TRBD1 matches 8 bases. With V trimmed by 4 bases and J by 1 base, 10 bases remained unmatched. The CDR3 loop spans 16 amino acids. Germline-derived CDR1 and CDR2 are SGHRS and YFSETQ. CDR3 DNA sequence: TGCGCCAGCAGCCCGACCGTCGGGACAGGATCCTACGAGCAGTACTTC. Translation: CASSPTVGTGSYEQYF.

The J gene is TRBJ1-4, the V gene TRBV19; 8 positions match TRBD1. The germline V gene has CDR1 LNHDA and CDR2 SQIVND (reference sequence). This CDR3 comprises 17 residues. J was trimmed by 0 bases and V by 3 bases; bases with no gene match: 6. In DNA form, the CDR3 reads TGTGCCAGTAGTATGGCCGGACAGGGATCAACTAATGAAAAACTGTTTTTT. This encodes CASSMAGQGSTNEKLFF.